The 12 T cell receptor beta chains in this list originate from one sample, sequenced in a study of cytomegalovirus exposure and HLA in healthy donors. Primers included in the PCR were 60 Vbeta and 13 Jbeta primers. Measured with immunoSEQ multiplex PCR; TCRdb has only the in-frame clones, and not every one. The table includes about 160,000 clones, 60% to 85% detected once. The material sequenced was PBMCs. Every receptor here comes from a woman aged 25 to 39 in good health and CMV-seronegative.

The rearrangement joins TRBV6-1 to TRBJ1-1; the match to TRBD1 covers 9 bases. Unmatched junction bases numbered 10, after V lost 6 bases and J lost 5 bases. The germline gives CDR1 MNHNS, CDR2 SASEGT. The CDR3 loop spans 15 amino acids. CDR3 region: CASSDSGTGWTEAFF. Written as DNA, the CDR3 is TGTGCCAGCAGCGACAGCGGGACAGGGTGGACTGAAGCTTTCTTT.

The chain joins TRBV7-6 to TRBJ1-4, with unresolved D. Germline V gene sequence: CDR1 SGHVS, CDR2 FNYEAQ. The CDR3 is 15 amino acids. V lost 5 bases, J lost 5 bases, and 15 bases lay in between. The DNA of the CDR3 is TGTGCCAGCAGCCCCTTCGAAGCCTTAAATGAAAAACTGTTTTTT. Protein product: CASSPFEALNEKLFF.

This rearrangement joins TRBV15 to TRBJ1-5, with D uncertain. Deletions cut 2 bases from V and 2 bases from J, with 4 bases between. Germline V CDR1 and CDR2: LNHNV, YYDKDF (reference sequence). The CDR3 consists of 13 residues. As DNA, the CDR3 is TGTGCCACCAGCAGACAGGGCAATCAGCCCCAGCATTTT. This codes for CATSRQGNQPQHF.

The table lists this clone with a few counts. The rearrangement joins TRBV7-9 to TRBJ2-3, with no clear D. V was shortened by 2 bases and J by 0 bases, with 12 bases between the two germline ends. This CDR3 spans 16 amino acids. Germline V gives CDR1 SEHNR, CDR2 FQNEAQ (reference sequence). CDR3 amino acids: CASSLSPSASTDTQYF. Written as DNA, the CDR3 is TGTGCCAGCAGCTTAAGCCCAAGCGCTAGCACAGATACGCAGTATTTT.

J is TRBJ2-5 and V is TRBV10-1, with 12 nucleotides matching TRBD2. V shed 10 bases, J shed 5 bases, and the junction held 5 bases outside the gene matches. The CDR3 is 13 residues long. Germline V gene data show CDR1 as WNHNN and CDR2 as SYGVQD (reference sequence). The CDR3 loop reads CAIPLAGGETQYF. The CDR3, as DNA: TGCGCCATTCCACTAGCGGGGGGCGAGACCCAGTACTTC.

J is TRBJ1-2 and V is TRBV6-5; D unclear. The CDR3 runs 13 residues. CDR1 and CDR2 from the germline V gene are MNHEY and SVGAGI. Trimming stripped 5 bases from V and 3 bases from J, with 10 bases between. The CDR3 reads CASSVNRDYGYTF. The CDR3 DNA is TGTGCCAGCAGTGTAAACAGAGACTATGGCTACACCTTC.

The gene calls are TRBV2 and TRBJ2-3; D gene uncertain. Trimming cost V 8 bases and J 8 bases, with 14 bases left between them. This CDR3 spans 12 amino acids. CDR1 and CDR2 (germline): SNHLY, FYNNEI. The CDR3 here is CASRYVSSTQYF. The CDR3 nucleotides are TGTGCCAGCCGCTATGTCTCAAGTACGCAGTATTTT.

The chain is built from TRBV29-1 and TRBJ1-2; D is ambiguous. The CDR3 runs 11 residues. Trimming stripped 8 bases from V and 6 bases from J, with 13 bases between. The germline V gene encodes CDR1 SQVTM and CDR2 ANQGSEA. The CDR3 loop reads CSTQSADGYTF. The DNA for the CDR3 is TGCAGCACCCAATCCGCGGATGGCTACACCTTC.

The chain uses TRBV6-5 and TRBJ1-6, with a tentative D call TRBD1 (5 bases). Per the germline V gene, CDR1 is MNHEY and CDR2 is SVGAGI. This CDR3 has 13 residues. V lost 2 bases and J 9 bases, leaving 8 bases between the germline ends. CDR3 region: CASSYEGLSPLHF. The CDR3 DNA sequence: TGTGCCAGCAGTTACGAGGGACTTTCACCCCTCCACTTT.

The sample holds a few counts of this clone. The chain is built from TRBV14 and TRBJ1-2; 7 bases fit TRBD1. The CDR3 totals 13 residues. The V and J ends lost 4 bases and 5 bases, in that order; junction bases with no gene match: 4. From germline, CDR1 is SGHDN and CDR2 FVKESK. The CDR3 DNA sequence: TGTGCCAGCAGCCTGGGACAGATTTATGGCTACACCTTC. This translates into CASSLGQIYGYTF.

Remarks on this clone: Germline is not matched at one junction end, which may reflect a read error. This chain's CDR3 is CASSFDRATDAQYF. In nucleotides, the CDR3 is TGTGCCAGCAGCTTCGACAGGGCCACAGATGCGCAGTATTTT. The chain joins TRBV5-8 to TRBJ2-3; 7 bases line up with TRBD1. The CDR3 runs 14 residues. Germline loops: CDR1 SGHTS, CDR2 YDEGEE.

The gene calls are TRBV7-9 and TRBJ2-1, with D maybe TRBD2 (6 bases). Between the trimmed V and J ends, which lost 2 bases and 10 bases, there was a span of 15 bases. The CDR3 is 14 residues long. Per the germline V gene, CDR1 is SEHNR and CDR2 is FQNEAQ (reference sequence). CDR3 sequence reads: CASSLRRLGLEQFF. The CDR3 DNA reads TGTGCCAGCAGCTTACGGCGACTAGGGCTCGAGCAGTTCTTC.